The clone carrying this TCR beta chain was picked up many times. Its antigen is undetermined. This specimen belongs to a study of early T cells in non-severe SARS-CoV-2 infection. For the study at large: Sequenced bulk RNA came from whole blood that was unsorted, and chains were unpaired.

Study-level findings and limits: CD4 and private specificities were missed by VDJdb matching, which favored anti-spike CD8 responses.

V lost 0 bases to trimming and J lost 3 bases; unmatched junction nucleotides: 10. Germline V gene data show CDR1 as GTSNPN and CDR2 as SVGIG (reference sequence). This CDR3 region has 16 residues. In the library, individual cDNA molecules carried attached unique molecular identifiers. MiXCR, applied by TCRdb to the 5' RACE reads, yields one record per CDR3 protein. The table includes approximately 30,000 distinct CDR3 sequences, around 4.2% detected once. The chain joins TRBV30 to TRBJ1-2; 7 bases match TRBD1. This TCR came from an adult who was a healthcare worker with PCR-confirmed SARS-CoV-2 infection or an uninfected control (not recorded which). Sequencing was performed on whole blood. CDR3 sequence (DNA): TGTGCCTGGAGTGTAGAGCGTGCCAGGGGGTACTATGGCTACACCTTC. It is translated as CAWSVERARGYYGYTF. The full variable domain, rest sourced from reference TRBV30 and TRBJ1-2, is SQTIHQWPATLVQPVGSPLSLECTVEGTSNPNLYWYRQAAGRGLQLLFYSVGIGQISSEVPQNLSASRPQDRQFILSSKKLLLSDSGFYLCAWSVERARGYYGYTFGSGTRLTVV.